The rows below give T cell receptor beta chains drawn from one sample of a study of neurological immune-mediated disorders. TCRdb fed the 5' RACE reads into MiXCR, producing one record per CDR3 protein. This sample has 75,000 to 85,000 distinct CDR3 sequences, with under 20% found just once. Sequencing input: PBMCs. The receptors shown here come from a woman in her 40s in good health. Each CDR3 is given with its conserved first and last residue. A D gene is named only where the DNA matches it firmly. Rows may omit the clone size; those that give it use once, few, many or a size class.

size: -
D: -
V: TRBV12-3/TRBV12-4
length: 14
J: TRBJ1-2
DNA: TGTGCCAGCAGTTACGGGAGGAGGCCGAGAGGCTACACCTTC
CDR3: CASSYGRRPRGYTF

size: many
D: -
V: TRBV10-3
length: 14
J: TRBJ1-1
DNA: TGTGCCATCAGTGCCGCAGGGCTGAACACTGAAGCTTTCTTT
CDR3: CAISAAGLNTEAFF

size: -
D: -
V: TRBV28
length: 15
J: TRBJ1-5
DNA: TGTTCAAGCAGTATTAAGGGCTTCGGCAATCAGCCCCAGCATTTT
CDR3: CSSSIKGFGNQPQHF

size: -
D: TRBD1
V: TRBV6-1
length: 16
J: TRBJ2-5
DNA: TGTGCCAGCAGTGAAAGGCAGGGGGTTAAGGGGGAGACCCAGTACTTC
CDR3: CASSERQGVKGETQYF

size: few
D: -
V: TRBV15
length: 14
J: TRBJ2-3
DNA: TGTGCCACCAGCAGAGAGGCGAGGGGGGTGGCGCAGTATTTT
CDR3: CATSREARGVAQYF

size: many
D: TRBD2
V: TRBV20-1
length: 16
J: TRBJ2-1
DNA: TGCAGTGCTCCTCGACTAGCGGGGGGGCCGGGCAATGAGCAGTTCTTC
CDR3: CSAPRLAGGPGNEQFF

size: many
D: -
V: TRBV18
length: 12
J: TRBJ2-5
DNA: TGTGCCAGCTCACCTGCCAAAGAGACCCAGTACTTC
CDR3: CASSPAKETQYF

size: -
D: TRBD2
V: TRBV6-5
length: 13
J: TRBJ2-2
DNA: TGTGCCAGCAAACCGTCCGGGGGGGGGGAGCTGTTTTTT
CDR3: CASKPSGGGELFF

size: many
D: -
V: TRBV2
length: 14
J: TRBJ2-3
DNA: TGTGCCAGTGGCTTCCGTGACAGTCTAGATACGCAGTATTTT
CDR3: CASGFRDSLDTQYF

size: many
D: -
V: TRBV18
length: 14
J: TRBJ2-2
DNA: TGTGCCAGCTCCATGGACGGGGACACCGGGGAGCTGTTTTTT
CDR3: CASSMDGDTGELFF

size: many
D: TRBD1
V: TRBV2
length: 16
J: TRBJ2-3
DNA: TGTGCCAGCAGGGACAGGTTGGCTTTCCGGACAGATACGCAGTATTTT
CDR3: CASRDRLAFRTDTQYF

size: many
D: -
V: TRBV20-1
length: 12
J: TRBJ2-3
DNA: TGCAGTGGTCGGGAGAACACAGATACGCAGTATTTT
CDR3: CSGRENTDTQYF

size: many
D: -
V: TRBV20-1
length: 13
J: TRBJ2-5
DNA: TGCAGTGCTAGCGATGCGTTACAAGAGACCCAGTACTTC
CDR3: CSASDALQETQYF

size: many
D: -
V: TRBV5-5
length: 12
J: TRBJ1-6
DNA: TGTGCCAGCAGCAAACAGGGTTCACCCCTCCACTTT
CDR3: CASSKQGSPLHF

size: many
D: TRBD1
V: TRBV5-6
length: 14
J: TRBJ1-4
DNA: TGTGCCAGCAGCGGGACAGGGGGCGATGAAAAACTGTTTTTT
CDR3: CASSGTGGDEKLFF

size: many
D: -
V: TRBV7-2
length: 13
J: TRBJ2-7
DNA: TGTGCCAGCAGCTTAGCTCATTCCTACGAGCAGTACTTC
CDR3: CASSLAHSYEQYF

size: many
D: -
V: TRBV18
length: 15
J: TRBJ1-3
DNA: TGTGCCAGCTCACCAGGGCCGGTCTCTGGAAACACCATATATTTT
CDR3: CASSPGPVSGNTIYF

size: many
D: -
V: TRBV5-1
length: 15
J: TRBJ1-4
DNA: TGCGCCAGCAGCCCGCAGGTGTTTGAGGGTGAAAAACTGTTTTTT
CDR3: CASSPQVFEGEKLFF

size: few
D: -
V: TRBV5-1
length: 16
J: TRBJ1-1
DNA: TGCGCCAGCAGCATCGGGAGGGGGGGCTGGAACACTGAAGCTTTCTTT
CDR3: CASSIGRGGWNTEAFF

size: -
D: TRBD1
V: TRBV5-1
length: 15
J: TRBJ2-7
DNA: TGCGCCAGCAGCTTGGACGGACAGGGGACGAGGGAGCAGTACTTC
CDR3: CASSLDGQGTREQYF

size: -
D: TRBD1
V: TRBV4-1
length: 16
J: TRBJ1-6
DNA: TGCGCCAGCAGCTCCCAGGGGGCCGGGAATAATTCACCCCTCCACTTT
CDR3: CASSSQGAGNNSPLHF

size: many
D: -
V: TRBV15
length: 15
J: TRBJ1-1
DNA: TGTGCCACCAGCAGAGACGGCGGGTTTGACACTGAAGCTTTCTTT
CDR3: CATSRDGGFDTEAFF

size: many
D: -
V: TRBV12-3/TRBV12-4
length: 15
J: TRBJ2-2
DNA: TGTGCCAGCAGGTACACCGGGACGTGGCCCGGGGAGCTGTTTTTT
CDR3: CASRYTGTWPGELFF

size: many
D: TRBD2
V: TRBV5-1
length: 15
J: TRBJ2-1
DNA: TGCGCCAGCAGCTCCGTAGCGGGAGCTTACAATGAGCAGTTCTTC
CDR3: CASSSVAGAYNEQFF

size: many
D: TRBD2
V: TRBV6-2/TRBV6-3
length: 17
J: TRBJ2-7
DNA: TGTGCCAGCACCCTTTGGGGACTAGCGGGGACCCCCTACGAGCAGTACTTC
CDR3: CASTLWGLAGTPYEQYF

size: many
D: TRBD2
V: TRBV20-1
length: 16
J: TRBJ2-3
DNA: TGCAGTGCTAGGCCAACTAGCGGGGGGGCGATAGATACGCAGTATTTT
CDR3: CSARPTSGGAIDTQYF

size: many
D: -
V: TRBV2
length: 16
J: TRBJ2-3
DNA: TGTGCCAGCAGTGTCGCTGAGGGACAAAGGACAGATACGCAGTATTTT
CDR3: CASSVAEGQRTDTQYF

size: many
D: -
V: TRBV20-1
length: 11
J: TRBJ2-5
DNA: TGCAGTGCGGAGTACCAAGAGACCCAGTACTTC
CDR3: CSAEYQETQYF

size: many
D: -
V: TRBV10-3
length: 14
J: TRBJ1-4
DNA: TGTGCCATCAGTGATCGTTCAACTAATGAAAAACTGTTTTTT
CDR3: CAISDRSTNEKLFF

size: many
D: -
V: TRBV2
length: 13
J: TRBJ2-6
DNA: TGTGCCAGCAGTCTGAATGGGGCCAACGTCCTGACTTTC
CDR3: CASSLNGANVLTF

size: many
D: -
V: TRBV7-2
length: 16
J: TRBJ1-1
DNA: TGTGCCAGCAGCTTAGATAGCGTGAAGGCCTCCACCTTTCCTTTCTTT
CDR3: CASSLDSVKASTFPFF

size: many
D: -
V: TRBV7-8
length: 20
J: TRBJ1-1
DNA: TGTGCCAGCAGCCCGACTAGGAACTTCGAACGGTTGCCCTCGAACACTGAAGCTTTCTTT
CDR3: CASSPTRNFERLPSNTEAFF

size: many
D: TRBD2
V: TRBV28
length: 15
J: TRBJ2-1
DNA: TGTGCCAGCAGTTTCTCTGGCGGGGGGGCAAATGAGCAGTTCTTC
CDR3: CASSFSGGGANEQFF

size: -
D: TRBD2
V: TRBV9
length: 15
J: TRBJ2-1
DNA: TGTGCCAGCAGCGTAGACGGGGGGAATCTCAATGAGCAGTTCTTC
CDR3: CASSVDGGNLNEQFF

size: once
D: TRBD2
V: TRBV20-1
length: 14
J: TRBJ2-5
DNA: TGCAGTGCTAGAAACCTAGCGGGACAAGAGACCCAGTACTTC
CDR3: CSARNLAGQETQYF

size: many
D: -
V: TRBV25-1
length: 13
J: TRBJ2-7
DNA: TGTGCCAGCACCGGACAGTCCTCCTACGAGCAGTACTTC
CDR3: CASTGQSSYEQYF

size: many
D: -
V: TRBV29-1
length: 13
J: TRBJ1-3
DNA: TGCAGCGGTCAGGGAAGCACTGGAAACACCATATATTTT
CDR3: CSGQGSTGNTIYF

size: many
D: -
V: TRBV12-3/TRBV12-4
length: 14
J: TRBJ1-1
DNA: TGTGCCAGCAGTTTAGCCGGGGGGAACACTGAAGCTTTCTTT
CDR3: CASSLAGGNTEAFF

size: -
D: -
V: TRBV25-1
length: 14
J: TRBJ1-2
DNA: TGTGCCAGCATATCGGACAATACCGACGGTGGCTACACCTTC
CDR3: CASISDNTDGGYTF